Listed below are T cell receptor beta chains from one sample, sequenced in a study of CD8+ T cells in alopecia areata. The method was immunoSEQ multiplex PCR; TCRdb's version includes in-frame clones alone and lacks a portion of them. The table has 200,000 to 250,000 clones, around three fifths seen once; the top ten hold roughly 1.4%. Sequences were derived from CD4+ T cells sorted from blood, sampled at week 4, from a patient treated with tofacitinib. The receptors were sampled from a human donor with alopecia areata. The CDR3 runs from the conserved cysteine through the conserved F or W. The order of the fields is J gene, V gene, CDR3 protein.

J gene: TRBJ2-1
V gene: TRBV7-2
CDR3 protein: CASSFSGGSSYNEQFF

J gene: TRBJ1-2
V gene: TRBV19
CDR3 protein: CASSIPTGHGYTF

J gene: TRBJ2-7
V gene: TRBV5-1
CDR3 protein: CASSWPPGQGYYEQYF

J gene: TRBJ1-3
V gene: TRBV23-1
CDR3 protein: CASNNRGSGNTIYF

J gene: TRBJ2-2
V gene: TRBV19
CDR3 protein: CASSVEPGGMGTGELFF

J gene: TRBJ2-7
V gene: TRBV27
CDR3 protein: CASTGTGDYEQYF

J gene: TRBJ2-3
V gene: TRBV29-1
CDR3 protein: CSVEEGGASNTQYF

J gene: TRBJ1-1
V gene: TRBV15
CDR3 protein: CATSRAGLNTEAFF

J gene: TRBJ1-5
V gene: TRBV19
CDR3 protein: CASRPDRGGQPQHF

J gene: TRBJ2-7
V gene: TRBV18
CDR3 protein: CASSPQGVEQYF

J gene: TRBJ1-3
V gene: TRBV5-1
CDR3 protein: CASSKAGSFSGNTIYF

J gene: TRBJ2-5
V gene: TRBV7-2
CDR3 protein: CASSRSGTAQETQYF

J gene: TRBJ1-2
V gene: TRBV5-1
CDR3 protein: CASSSELLNYGYTF

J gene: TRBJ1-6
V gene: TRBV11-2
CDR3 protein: CASSGHNNSPLHF

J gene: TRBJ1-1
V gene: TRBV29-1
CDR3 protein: CSVPQGSQPNTEAFF

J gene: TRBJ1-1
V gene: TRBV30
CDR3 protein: CAWIPGAEAFF

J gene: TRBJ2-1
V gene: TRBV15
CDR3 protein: CATSGVLGHEQFF

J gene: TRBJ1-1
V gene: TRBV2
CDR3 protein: CASGGGMAEAFF

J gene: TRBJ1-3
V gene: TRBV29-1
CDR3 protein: CSVGGQNSGNTIYF

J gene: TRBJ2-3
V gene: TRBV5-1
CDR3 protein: CASSLKDTQYF

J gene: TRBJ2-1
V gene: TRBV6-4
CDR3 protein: CASSSSLGTGYNEQFF

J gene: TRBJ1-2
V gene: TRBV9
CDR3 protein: CASSVAGDGYTF

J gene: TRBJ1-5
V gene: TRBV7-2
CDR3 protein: CASSLEGIQPQHF

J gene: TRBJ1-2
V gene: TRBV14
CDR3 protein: CASSQAVQGGYTF

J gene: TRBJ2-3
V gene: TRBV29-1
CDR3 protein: CSVAASGVTQDTQYF

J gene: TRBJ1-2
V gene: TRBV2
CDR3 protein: CASPQGRRYGYTF

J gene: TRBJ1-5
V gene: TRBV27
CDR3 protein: CASSIQGQTYQPQHF

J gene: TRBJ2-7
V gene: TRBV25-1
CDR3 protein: CASQGENYEQYF

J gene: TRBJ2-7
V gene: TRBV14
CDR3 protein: CASSPRDFSYEQYF

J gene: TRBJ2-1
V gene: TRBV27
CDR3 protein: CASSPTGALNGEQFF

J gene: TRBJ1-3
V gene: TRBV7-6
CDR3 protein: CASSLDPTEGVIYF

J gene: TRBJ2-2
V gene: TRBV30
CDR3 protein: CAWTSLSSLTGELFF

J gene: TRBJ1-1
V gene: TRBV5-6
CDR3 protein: CASSHDRNTEAFF

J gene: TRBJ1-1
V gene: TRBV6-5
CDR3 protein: CASSITGRWTEAFF

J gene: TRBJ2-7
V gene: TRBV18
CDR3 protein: CASSPPDRGEQYF

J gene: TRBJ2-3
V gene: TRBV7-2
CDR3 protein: CASSPSGTVTDTQYF

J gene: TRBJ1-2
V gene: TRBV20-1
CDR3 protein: CSAWGIYGYTF

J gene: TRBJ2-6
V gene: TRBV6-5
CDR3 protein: CASTDENSGANVLTF

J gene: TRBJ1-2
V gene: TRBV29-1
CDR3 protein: CSVEWTEDGYTF

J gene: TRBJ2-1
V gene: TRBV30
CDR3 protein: CAWSVERLSSYNEQFF

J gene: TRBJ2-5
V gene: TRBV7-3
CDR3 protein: CASSLTSQGSETQYF

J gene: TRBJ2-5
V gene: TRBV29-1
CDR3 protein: CSVISGSETQYF